This T cell receptor (beta chain) originates from a study of T cell responses to AZD1222 COVID-19 vaccine. This clone was seen only once. Antigen specificity is unknown. V dropped 4 bases and J dropped 0 bases, with 15 bases sitting between them. Germline V gives CDR1 GTSNPN, CDR2 SVGIG (reference sequence). The CDR3 contains 15 residues. Sequenced by immunoSEQ multiplex PCR; TCRdb stores in-frame clones only, minus some. The table includes about 100,000 clones, nearly 95% detected once. General observations from the study: The span of vaccine-associated CD4 TCRs extended across spike, with dominance at 160-218 and 743-854. At study baseline, merely more than 5 AZD1222 recipients were seropositive.

The chain uses TRBV30 and TRBJ1-1; D unclear. Sequenced material: peripheral blood, taken on day 0 of AZD1222 vaccination. The receptor's source is an adult in good health. The CDR3 spells CAWTLPPGLNTEAFF. The CDR3 DNA sequence: TGTGCCTGGACCCTTCCCCCGGGGTTGAACACTGAAGCTTTCTTT.